The rows below give T cell receptor beta chains drawn from one sample of a study of T cells in Graves' hyperthyroidism and ophthalmopathy. A single record per CDR3 protein comes from TCRdb applying MiXCR to the multiplex PCR reads. The sample carries some 560,000 distinct CDR3 sequences, 15% to 17% recorded once. Sequenced: blood. The receptor source for this set is a woman aged 25 to 45 with Graves' hyperthyroidism. The CDR3 runs from the conserved cysteine through the conserved F or W. A D gene is named only where the DNA matches it firmly. Not all rows give a size; the values are once, few, many and, for expanded clones, a class.

V,D,J,size,CDR3,DNA
TRBV27,.,TRBJ1-1,many,CASSPRGGGTEAFF,TGTGCCAGCAGTCCAAGGGGTGGGGGCACTGAAGCTTTCTTT
TRBV7-6,TRBD2,TRBJ2-3,few,CASSAGLAGSLGQYF,TGTGCCAGCAGCGCGGGACTAGCGGGATCACTAGGGCAGTATTTT
TRBV6-1,.,TRBJ1-2,many,CASSEQGTIYGYTF,TGTGCCAGCAGTGAACAAGGGACAATCTATGGCTACACCTTC
TRBV6-2/TRBV6-3,.,TRBJ2-7,.,CASLTQNSYEQYF,TGTGCCAGCCTCACACAGAACTCCTACGAGCAGTACTTC
TRBV4-1,TRBD1,TRBJ1-3,few,CASSQVGQGGNTIYF,TGCGCCAGCAGCCAAGTCGGACAGGGGGGAAACACCATATATTTT
TRBV4-1,.,TRBJ2-7,.,CASSQEDGSYEQYF,TGCGCCAGCAGCCAAGAGGATGGGTCCTACGAGCAGTACTTC
TRBV20-1,.,TRBJ1-1,.,CSAAPPGGYGNTEAFF,TGCAGTGCTGCCCCCCCCGGGGGCTATGGAAACACTGAAGCTTTCTTT
TRBV5-6,.,TRBJ1-1,.,CASTRVGGGSEAFF,TGTGCCAGCACCCGGGTCGGGGGCGGATCTGAAGCTTTCTTT
TRBV5-1,.,TRBJ1-1,many,CASSFSGHPSATEAFF,TGCGCCAGCAGCTTTAGCGGACACCCCAGCGCCACTGAAGCTTTCTTT
TRBV27,.,TRBJ2-2,few,CASSAASDPGELFF,TGTGCCAGCAGTGCGGCTAGCGATCCCGGGGAGCTGTTTTTT
TRBV12-3/TRBV12-4,.,TRBJ2-3,many,CASSFVVTRDTQYF,TGTGCCAGCAGTTTCGTCGTTACGAGGGATACGCAGTATTTT
TRBV16,.,TRBJ1-4,.,CASSQSGQLGEKLFF,TGTGCCAGCAGCCAATCGGGACAATTGGGGGAAAAACTGTTTTTT
TRBV5-1,.,TRBJ2-3,many,CASSLGWGTGDTQYF,TGCGCCAGCAGCTTGGGATGGGGGACCGGAGATACGCAGTATTTT
TRBV28,.,TRBJ2-1,many,CASSLRLEGEQFF,TGTGCCAGCAGTTTGAGACTAGAAGGCGAGCAGTTCTTC
TRBV5-1,TRBD2,TRBJ2-1,many,CASKLAAYNEQFF,TGCGCCAGCAAACTAGCGGCGTACAATGAGCAGTTCTTC
TRBV7-3,TRBD2,TRBJ2-2,.,CASSLSGRDTGELFF,TGTGCCAGCAGCTTAAGCGGGAGGGACACCGGGGAGCTGTTTTTT
TRBV6-5,.,TRBJ1-3,.,CASSYGGAGNTIYF,TGTGCCAGCAGTTACGGCGGAGCCGGAAACACCATATATTTT
TRBV2,TRBD1,TRBJ1-6,many,CASRRDRGFESPLHF,TGTGCCAGCAGGCGCGACAGGGGGTTCGAGTCACCCCTCCACTTT
TRBV12-3/TRBV12-4,TRBD1,TRBJ2-1,many,CASRTGGMSEQFF,TGTGCCAGCCGCACAGGGGGTATGAGTGAGCAGTTCTTC
TRBV5-1,TRBD2,TRBJ2-1,.,CASRMSRLALAGASYNEQFF,TGCGCCAGCAGGATGTCCCGGCTTGCTCTAGCGGGAGCATCATACAATGAGCAGTTCTTC
TRBV10-3,.,TRBJ2-7,few,CAISESEGYEQYF,TGTGCCATCAGTGAGTCCGAGGGCTACGAGCAGTACTTC
TRBV20-1,TRBD2,TRBJ2-5,few,CSALAGGPAGETQYF,TGCAGTGCTTTAGCGGGAGGGCCAGCGGGGGAGACCCAGTACTTC
TRBV30,.,TRBJ2-3,many,CAWERAGPPDTQYF,TGTGCCTGGGAGAGGGCGGGGCCGCCAGATACGCAGTATTTT
TRBV28,.,TRBJ1-5,.,CASSFGGWQPQHF,TGTGCCAGCAGTTTCGGTGGCTGGCAGCCCCAGCATTTT
TRBV27,TRBD1,TRBJ2-7,many,CASSLDRVAYEQYF,TGTGCCAGCAGTTTAGACAGGGTTGCCTACGAGCAGTACTTC
TRBV6-2/TRBV6-3,TRBD2,TRBJ2-1,many,CATGTILYIEQFF,TGTGCCACAGGGACTATCCTTTACATTGAGCAGTTCTTC
TRBV6-2/TRBV6-3,.,TRBJ2-5,many,CASSENRGQETQYF,TGTGCCAGCAGTGAAAATCGAGGGCAAGAGACCCAGTACTTC
TRBV6-5,.,TRBJ2-7,.,CASSYSVRPTGEQYF,TGTGCCAGCAGTTACTCCGTCAGGCCAACTGGCGAGCAGTACTTC
TRBV20-1,TRBD2,TRBJ2-3,many,CSASRTSGIDTQYF,TGCAGTGCTAGCCGGACTAGCGGGATTGATACGCAGTATTTT
TRBV7-9,.,TRBJ1-5,.,CASSWEYQPQHF,TGTGCCAGCAGCTGGGAGTATCAGCCCCAGCATTTT
TRBV27,.,TRBJ2-1,many,CATTPYGSPNEQFF,TGTGCGACCACCCCCTACGGGAGTCCTAATGAGCAGTTCTTC
TRBV10-3,.,TRBJ2-1,many,CAISEGIALYNEQFF,TGTGCCATCAGTGAGGGGATAGCGTTATACAATGAGCAGTTCTTC
TRBV6-5,TRBD1,TRBJ1-6,once,CASSYAGTANSPLHF,TGTGCCAGCAGTTATGCCGGGACAGCAAATTCACCCCTCCACTTT
TRBV5-8,TRBD2,TRBJ2-7,.,CASSVDTGTSSYEQYF,TGTGCCAGCAGCGTGGATACCGGGACTAGCTCCTACGAGCAGTACTTC
TRBV24-1,TRBD1,TRBJ2-1,many,CATSDRTGGALNEQFF,TGTGCCACCAGTGATCGGACAGGGGGCGCTTTGAATGAGCAGTTCTTC
TRBV6-5,TRBD1,TRBJ1-5,many,CASSYSGQGFQPQHF,TGTGCCAGCAGTTACTCCGGACAGGGGTTTCAGCCCCAGCATTTT
TRBV28,TRBD1,TRBJ1-5,many,CASREPGQGFVQPQHF,TGTGCCAGCAGAGAACCGGGACAGGGGTTCGTGCAGCCCCAGCATTTT
TRBV27,.,TRBJ2-7,few,CASSGFDEQYF,TGTGCCAGCAGCGGGTTCGACGAGCAGTACTTC
TRBV11-2,.,TRBJ1-1,many,CASSLEVWDTEAFF,TGTGCCAGCAGCCTAGAAGTTTGGGACACTGAAGCTTTCTTT
TRBV3-1,.,TRBJ2-2,.,CASSQSGANTGELFF,TGTGCCAGCAGCCAATCGGGAGCGAACACCGGGGAGCTGTTTTTT
TRBV7-9,.,TRBJ2-1,many,CASVAFSYNEQFF,TGTGCCAGCGTAGCGTTCTCCTACAATGAGCAGTTCTTC
TRBV7-2,.,TRBJ1-1,.,CASSLGVGGREAFF,TGTGCCAGCAGCTTAGGAGTCGGGGGGCGTGAAGCTTTCTTT
TRBV27,TRBD1,TRBJ1-1,few,CASSLAGGHTEAFF,TGTGCCAGCAGTTTGGCAGGGGGCCACACTGAAGCTTTCTTT
TRBV30,TRBD1,TRBJ2-1,few,CAWYYRDRGWNEQFF,TGTGCCTGGTACTACCGGGACAGGGGGTGGAATGAGCAGTTCTTC
TRBV27,.,TRBJ2-1,once,CASKRGTYNEQFF,TGTGCCAGCAAGAGGGGCACCTACAATGAGCAGTTCTTC
TRBV4-1,.,TRBJ1-4,few,CASSQGTRNEKLFF,TGCGCCAGCAGCCAAGGTACAAGAAATGAAAAACTGTTTTTT
TRBV14,.,TRBJ2-7,few,CASSQDVFGVYASYEQYF,TGTGCCAGCAGCCAAGATGTTTTCGGGGTATATGCCTCCTACGAGCAGTACTTC
TRBV6-1,TRBD1,TRBJ1-1,many,CASSVTGTGFVFMNTEAFF,TGTGCCAGCAGTGTCACCGGGACAGGGTTTGTGTTCATGAACACTGAAGCTTTCTTT
TRBV9,.,TRBJ2-2,.,CASSYGRGNTGELFF,TGTGCCAGCAGCTATGGCAGGGGGAACACCGGGGAGCTGTTTTTT
TRBV2,TRBD2,TRBJ2-1,many,CASGKTSGISNNEQFF,TGTGCCAGCGGAAAGACTAGCGGGATATCGAACAATGAGCAGTTCTTC
TRBV2,.,TRBJ1-6,.,CASSEGHGGNGSPLHF,TGTGCCAGCAGTGAAGGACACGGCGGCAACGGTTCACCCCTCCACTTT
TRBV28,.,TRBJ1-1,many,CASTVGGSSEAFF,TGTGCCAGCACCGTGGGGGGTAGCAGCGAAGCTTTCTTT
TRBV27,TRBD1,TRBJ1-2,few,CASSGDRGDYGYTF,TGTGCCAGCAGTGGGGACAGGGGTGACTATGGCTACACCTTC